The 13 T cell receptor beta chains below were found in one sample sequenced in a study of Graves' ophthalmopathy and Graves' hyperthyroidism. TCR beta CDR3 amplification used RNA transcripts. RT-PCR in the first round used HTBI primers; a second-round multiplex PCR followed. Each CDR3 protein is one row after TCRdb ran MiXCR on the multiplex PCR reads. Of over a million distinct CDR3 sequences listed, 35% to 40% are singletons. The sequencing input was peripheral blood or thyroid tissue (not recorded which). The receptors stem from an adult man with Graves' hyperthyroidism.

This clonotype appeared many times. The rearrangement uses TRBV20-1 and TRBJ1-3; TRBD1 matches 8 bases. CDR1 and CDR2 from the germline V gene are DFQATT and SNEGSKA (reference sequence). The V segment lost 0 bases and the J segment 1 base; nucleotides outside the gene matches: 5. The CDR3 covers 16 residues. The CDR3 loop is CSARERQGRSGNTIYF. The CDR3 nucleotides are TGCAGTGCTAGAGAAAGACAGGGGAGATCTGGAAACACCATATATTTT.

V is TRBV19 and J is TRBJ2-7, with TRBD1 matching 12 bases. Per the germline V gene, CDR1 is LNHDA and CDR2 is SQIVND (reference sequence). Germline trimming cut 3 bases from V and 5 bases from J; bases unmatched to any gene: 5. This CDR3 comprises 15 residues. CDR3 protein: CASSMGQGALDEQYF. The CDR3 DNA reads TGTGCCAGTAGTATGGGACAGGGGGCCTTGGACGAGCAGTACTTC.

This clonotype was observed many times. The rearrangement joins TRBV7-2 to TRBJ2-6; D perhaps matches TRBD1 (6 bases). This CDR3 is built from 15 residues. Germline lookup yields CDR1 SGHTA and CDR2 FQGNSA. V gave up 8 bases and J gave up 1 base, with 12 bases separating them. The CDR3 is CASWRTGSGANVLTF. CDR3 coding DNA: TGTGCCAGCTGGCGAACAGGGTCTGGGGCCAACGTCCTGACTTTC.

This clonotype was detected ten times or more. The V and J genes are TRBV12-3 or TRBV12-4 and TRBJ1-2, with unresolved D. This CDR3 region has 12 residues. V was cut by 2 bases and J by 8 bases, with 9 bases left in between. Written as DNA, the CDR3 is TGTGCCAGCAGTTTACAGGTTTCAGGCTACACCTTC. This translates into CASSLQVSGYTF.

This clonotype was detected many times. The rearrangement uses TRBV2 and TRBJ1-5; D may be TRBD1 (5 bases). The CDR3 totals 14 residues. The V end lost 8 bases, the J end lost 1 base, and 12 bases lay between the germline ends. Looked up from germline, CDR1 is SNHLY and CDR2 is FYNNEI. The CDR3, as DNA: TGTGCCAGCCATCCAGGGATCAGCAATCAGCCCCAGCATTTT. This encodes CASHPGISNQPQHF.

The chain recombines TRBV7-2 with TRBJ1-5, with D perhaps TRBD1 (6 bases). Per germline, CDR1 SGHTA and CDR2 FQGNSA. V lost 7 bases and J 3 bases, leaving 22 bases between the germline ends. The CDR3 is 17 amino acids. The CDR3 region has the DNA TGTGCCAGCAACCCCGAGTCGTCAGGGGCTACCAATCAGCCCCAGCATTTT. This sequence encodes CASNPESSGATNQPQHF.

In this sample, this clonotype turned up many times. V usage is TRBV20-1 and J usage is TRBJ2-5; TRBD2 aligns across 8 bases. The CDR3 consists of 14 residues. The V gene end was trimmed by 2 bases and the J gene end by 4 bases; junction bases not matched to a gene: 6. The V gene's germline CDR1 is DFQATT and CDR2 SNEGSKA (reference sequence). The CDR3: CSARQRGRLETQYF. The CDR3 bases are TGCAGTGCTAGACAGCGGGGGAGGTTAGAGACCCAGTACTTC.

This clonotype has a count of ten or more. The chain recombines TRBV2 with TRBJ1-5; possibly TRBD1 for D (5 bases). Germline values: CDR1 SNHLY, CDR2 FYNNEI. The CDR3 runs 14 residues. The V end lost 4 bases, the J end lost 0 bases, and 7 bases lay between the germline ends. CDR3 sequence (DNA): TGTGCCAGCAGTGGAGACAGTAGCAATCAGCCCCAGCATTTT. Its protein product is CASSGDSSNQPQHF.

This clonotype was observed many times. This chain links TRBV29-1 with TRBJ2-7, with D perhaps TRBD2 (6 bases). Germline V lookup: CDR1 SQVTM, CDR2 ANQGSEA. Between the trimmed V and J ends, which lost 6 bases and 4 bases, there was a span of 16 bases. The CDR3 length is 13 residues. CDR3 region: CSVLTGEIYEQYF. DNA of the CDR3: TGCAGCGTCCTGACGGGGGAGATATACGAGCAGTACTTC.

In regard to this clonotype: This may come from a read error, since a much larger clone is one base off. This rearrangement joins TRBV25-1 to TRBJ2-7; 9 bases map to TRBD1. This CDR3 is built from 14 residues. CDR1 is MGHDK and CDR2 is SYGVNS in the germline V gene. The CDR3 is CAGSADRGAYEQYF. Here the CDR3 DNA reads TGTGCCGGCAGTGCCGACAGGGGGGCATACGAGCAGTACTTC.

This clonotype was counted many times. This chain connects TRBV10-2 to TRBJ2-7, with D possibly TRBD1 on 5 matching bases. V lost 0 bases and J lost 0, with 9 bases in between. CDR1 and CDR2 (germline): WSHSY, SAAADI. The CDR3 is 15 amino acids. CDR3 sequence reads: CASSESDKSSYEQYF. The CDR3 nucleotides read TGCGCCAGCAGTGAGTCGGACAAGTCCTCCTACGAGCAGTACTTC.

The CDR3 loop reads CAISGYAEAFF. DNA of the CDR3: TGTGCCATCAGTGGATACGCTGAAGCTTTCTTT. The chain couples TRBV10-3 to TRBJ1-1, with no clear D. This CDR3 contains 11 residues. V lost 4 bases and J lost 6, with 6 bases in between. Germline V gives CDR1 ENHRY, CDR2 SYGVKD.

The sample holds many counts of this clonotype. V is TRBV19 and J is TRBJ2-2; 7 nucleotides match TRBD1. Trimming cost V 5 bases and J 6 bases; bases outside gene matches: 12. CDR1 is LNHDA and CDR2 is SQIVND in the germline V gene (reference sequence). This CDR3 spans 16 amino acids. CDR3 in DNA: TGTGCCAGTAGTGACAGGGTAGGCGTCAGTGCCGGGGAGCTGTTTTTT. This translates into CASSDRVGVSAGELFF.